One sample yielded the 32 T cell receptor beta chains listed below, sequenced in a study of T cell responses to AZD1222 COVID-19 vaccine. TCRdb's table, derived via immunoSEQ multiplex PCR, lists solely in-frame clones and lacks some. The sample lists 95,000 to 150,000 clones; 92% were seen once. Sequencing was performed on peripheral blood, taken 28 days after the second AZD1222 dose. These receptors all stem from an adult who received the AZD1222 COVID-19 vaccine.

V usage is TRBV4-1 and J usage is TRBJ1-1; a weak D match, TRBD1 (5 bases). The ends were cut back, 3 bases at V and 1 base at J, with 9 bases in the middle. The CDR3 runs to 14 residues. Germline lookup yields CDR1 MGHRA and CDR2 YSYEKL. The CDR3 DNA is TGCGCCAGCAGCCAGGAGACAGCGAACACTGAAGCTTTCTTT. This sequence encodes CASSQETANTEAFF.

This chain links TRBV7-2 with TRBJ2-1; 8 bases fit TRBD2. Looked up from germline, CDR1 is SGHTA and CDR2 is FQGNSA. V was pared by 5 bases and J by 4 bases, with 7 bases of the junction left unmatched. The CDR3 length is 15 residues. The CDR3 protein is CASSILADLYNEQFF. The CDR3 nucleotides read TGTGCCAGCAGCATACTAGCGGACCTATACAATGAGCAGTTCTTC.

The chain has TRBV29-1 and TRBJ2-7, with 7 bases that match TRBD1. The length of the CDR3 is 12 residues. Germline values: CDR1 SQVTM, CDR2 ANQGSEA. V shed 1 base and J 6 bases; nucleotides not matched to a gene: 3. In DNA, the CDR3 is TGCAGCGTTGAAGGTTCAGGGGGCGAGCAGTACTTC. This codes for CSVEGSGGEQYF.

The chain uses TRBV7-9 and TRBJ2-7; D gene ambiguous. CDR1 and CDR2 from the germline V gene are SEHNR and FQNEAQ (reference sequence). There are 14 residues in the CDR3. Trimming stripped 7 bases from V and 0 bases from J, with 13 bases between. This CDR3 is CASNPGEFSYEQYF. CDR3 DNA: TGTGCCAGCAACCCGGGCGAGTTCTCCTACGAGCAGTACTTC.

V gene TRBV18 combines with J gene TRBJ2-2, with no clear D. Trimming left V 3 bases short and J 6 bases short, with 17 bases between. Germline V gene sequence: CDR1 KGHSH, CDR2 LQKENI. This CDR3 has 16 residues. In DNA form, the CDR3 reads TGTGCCAGCTCACCTCGGCTTCCTACCGGCGCCGGGGAGCTGTTTTTT. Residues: CASSPRLPTGAGELFF.

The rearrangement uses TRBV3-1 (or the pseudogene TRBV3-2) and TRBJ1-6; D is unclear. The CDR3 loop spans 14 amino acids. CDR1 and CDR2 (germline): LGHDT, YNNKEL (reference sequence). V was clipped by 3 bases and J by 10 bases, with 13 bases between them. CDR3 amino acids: CASSQSGRPSPLHF. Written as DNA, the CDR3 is TGTGCCAGCAGCCAGAGCGGGCGGCCATCACCCCTCCACTTT.

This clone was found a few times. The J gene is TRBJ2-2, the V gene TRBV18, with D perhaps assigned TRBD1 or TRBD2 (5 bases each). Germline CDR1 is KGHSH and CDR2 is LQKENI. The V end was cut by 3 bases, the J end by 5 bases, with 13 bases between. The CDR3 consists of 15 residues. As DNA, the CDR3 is TGTGCCAGCTCACCCACGATGGGGGTTACCGGGGAGCTGTTTTTT. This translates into CASSPTMGVTGELFF. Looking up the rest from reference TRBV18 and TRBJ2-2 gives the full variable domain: NAGVMQNPRHLVRRRGQEARLRCSPMKGHSHVYWYRQLPEEGLKFMVYLQKENIIDESGMPKERFSAEFPKEGPSILRIQQVVRGDSAAYFCASSPTMGVTGELFFGEGSRLTVL.

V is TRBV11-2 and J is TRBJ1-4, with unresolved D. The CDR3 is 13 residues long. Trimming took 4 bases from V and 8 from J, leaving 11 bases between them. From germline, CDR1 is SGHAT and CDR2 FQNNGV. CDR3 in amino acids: CASSYVLGEKLFF. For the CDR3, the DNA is TGTGCCAGCAGCTACGTATTAGGGGAAAAACTGTTTTTT.

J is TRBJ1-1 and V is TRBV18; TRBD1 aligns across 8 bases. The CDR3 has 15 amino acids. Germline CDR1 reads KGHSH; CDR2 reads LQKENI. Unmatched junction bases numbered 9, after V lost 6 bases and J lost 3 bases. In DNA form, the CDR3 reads TGTGCCAGCTCGTCCATTGACAGGGGCTACACTGAAGCTTTCTTT. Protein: CASSSIDRGYTEAFF.

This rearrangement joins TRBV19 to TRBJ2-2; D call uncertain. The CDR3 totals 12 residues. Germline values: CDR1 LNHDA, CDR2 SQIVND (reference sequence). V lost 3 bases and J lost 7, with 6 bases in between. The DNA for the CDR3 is TGTGCCAGTAGTATGGTCGGCGGGGAGCTGTTTTTT. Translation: CASSMVGGELFF.

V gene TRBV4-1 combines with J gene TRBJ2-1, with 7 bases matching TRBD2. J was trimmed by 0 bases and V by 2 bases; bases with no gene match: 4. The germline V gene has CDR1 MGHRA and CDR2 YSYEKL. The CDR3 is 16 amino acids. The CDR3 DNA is TGCGCCAGCAGCCAAACTAGCGAGAGCTCCTACAATGAGCAGTTCTTC. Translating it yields CASSQTSESSYNEQFF.

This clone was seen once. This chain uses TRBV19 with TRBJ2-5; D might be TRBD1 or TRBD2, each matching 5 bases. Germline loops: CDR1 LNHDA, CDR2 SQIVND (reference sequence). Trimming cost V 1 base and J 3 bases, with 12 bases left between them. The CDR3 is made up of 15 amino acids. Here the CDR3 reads CASSIGGTSKETQYF. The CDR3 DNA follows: TGTGCCAGTAGTATAGGAGGGACCAGTAAAGAGACCCAGTACTTC.

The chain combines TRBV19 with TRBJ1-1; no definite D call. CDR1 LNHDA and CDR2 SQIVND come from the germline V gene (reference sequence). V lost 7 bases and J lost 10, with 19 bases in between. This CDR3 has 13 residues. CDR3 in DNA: TGTGCCAGTACCATGGGTCCGGGGTCCGGAGCTTTCTTT. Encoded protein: CASTMGPGSGAFF.

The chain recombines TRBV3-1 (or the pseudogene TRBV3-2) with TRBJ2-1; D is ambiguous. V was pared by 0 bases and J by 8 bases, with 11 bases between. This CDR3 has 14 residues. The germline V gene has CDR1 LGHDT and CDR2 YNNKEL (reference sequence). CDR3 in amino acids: CASSQEVRSHEQFF. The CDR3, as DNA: TGTGCCAGCAGCCAAGAGGTCCGTAGTCATGAGCAGTTCTTC.

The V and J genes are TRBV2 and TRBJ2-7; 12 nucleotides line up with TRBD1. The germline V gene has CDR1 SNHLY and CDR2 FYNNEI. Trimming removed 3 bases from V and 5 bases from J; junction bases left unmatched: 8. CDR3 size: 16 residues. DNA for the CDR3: TGTGCCAGCAGTGATGTCCCGGGACAGGGGGCCAACGAGCAGTACTTC. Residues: CASSDVPGQGANEQYF.

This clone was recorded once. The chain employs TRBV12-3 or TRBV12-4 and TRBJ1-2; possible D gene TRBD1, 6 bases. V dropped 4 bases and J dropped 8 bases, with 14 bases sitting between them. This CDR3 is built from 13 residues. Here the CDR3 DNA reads TGTGCCAGCAGTTGGACAGTCGCTAACGGCTACACCTTC. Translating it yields CASSWTVANGYTF.

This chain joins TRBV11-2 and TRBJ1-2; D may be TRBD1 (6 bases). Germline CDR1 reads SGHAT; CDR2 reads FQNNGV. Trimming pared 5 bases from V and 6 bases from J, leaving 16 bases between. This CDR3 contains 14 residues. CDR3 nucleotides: TGTGCCAGCAGCCCTCGGACAGTCTCCAATGGCTACACCTTC. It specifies CASSPRTVSNGYTF.

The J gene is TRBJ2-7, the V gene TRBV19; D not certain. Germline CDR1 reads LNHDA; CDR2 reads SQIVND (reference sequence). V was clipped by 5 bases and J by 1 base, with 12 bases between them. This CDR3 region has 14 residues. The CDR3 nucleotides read TGTGCCAGTAGTCCTCCCGACAATTCCTACGAGCAGTACTTC. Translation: CASSPPDNSYEQYF.

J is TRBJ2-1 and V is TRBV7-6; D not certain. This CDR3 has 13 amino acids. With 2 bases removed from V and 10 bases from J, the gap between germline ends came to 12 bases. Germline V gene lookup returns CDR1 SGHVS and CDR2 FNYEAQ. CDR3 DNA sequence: TGTGCCAGCAGCTTATCACCCCTTGGGGAGCAGTTCTTC. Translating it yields CASSLSPLGEQFF.

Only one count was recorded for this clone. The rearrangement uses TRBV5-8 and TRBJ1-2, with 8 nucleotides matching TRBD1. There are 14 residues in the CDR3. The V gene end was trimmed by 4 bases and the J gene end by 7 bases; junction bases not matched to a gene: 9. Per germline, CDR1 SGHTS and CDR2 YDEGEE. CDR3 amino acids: CASSTPDRGSGYTF. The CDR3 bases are TGTGCCAGCAGCACACCCGACAGGGGTTCTGGCTACACCTTC.

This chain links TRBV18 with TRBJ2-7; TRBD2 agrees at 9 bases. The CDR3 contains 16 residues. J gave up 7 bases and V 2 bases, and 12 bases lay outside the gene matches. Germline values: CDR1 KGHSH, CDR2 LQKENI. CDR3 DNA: TGTGCCAGCTCACCAGGGAGGTCTAGCGGGATATCTGAGCAGTACTTC. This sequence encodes CASSPGRSSGISEQYF.

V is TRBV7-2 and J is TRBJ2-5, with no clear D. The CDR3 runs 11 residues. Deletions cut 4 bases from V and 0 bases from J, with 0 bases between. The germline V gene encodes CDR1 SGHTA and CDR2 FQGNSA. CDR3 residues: CASSYQETQYF. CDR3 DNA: TGTGCCAGCAGCTACCAAGAGACCCAGTACTTC. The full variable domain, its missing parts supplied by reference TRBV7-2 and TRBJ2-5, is GAGVSQSPSNKVTEKGKDVELRCDPISGHTALYWYRQSLGQGLEFLIYFQGNSAPDKSGLPSDRFSAERTGGSVSTLTIQRTQQEDSAVYLCASSYQETQYFGPGTRLLVL.

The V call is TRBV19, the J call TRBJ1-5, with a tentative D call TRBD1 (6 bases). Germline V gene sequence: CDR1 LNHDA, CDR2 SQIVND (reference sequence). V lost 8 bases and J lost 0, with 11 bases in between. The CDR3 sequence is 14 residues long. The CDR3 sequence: CASSGVYSNQPQHF. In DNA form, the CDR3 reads TGTGCCAGTTCAGGGGTCTATAGCAATCAGCCCCAGCATTTT.

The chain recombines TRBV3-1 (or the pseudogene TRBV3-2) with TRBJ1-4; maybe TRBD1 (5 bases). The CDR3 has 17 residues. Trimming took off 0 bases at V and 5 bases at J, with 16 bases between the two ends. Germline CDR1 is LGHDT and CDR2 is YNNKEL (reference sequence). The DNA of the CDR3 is TGTGCCAGCAGCCAAGATGACACCGCAACAGGAAATGAAAAACTGTTTTTT. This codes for CASSQDDTATGNEKLFF.

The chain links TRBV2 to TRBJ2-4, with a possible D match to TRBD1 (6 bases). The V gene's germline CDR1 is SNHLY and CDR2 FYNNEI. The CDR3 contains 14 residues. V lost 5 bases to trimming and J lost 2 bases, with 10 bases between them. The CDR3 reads CASSQGMSKNIQYF. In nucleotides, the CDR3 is TGTGCCAGCAGTCAGGGGATGTCCAAAAACATTCAGTACTTC.

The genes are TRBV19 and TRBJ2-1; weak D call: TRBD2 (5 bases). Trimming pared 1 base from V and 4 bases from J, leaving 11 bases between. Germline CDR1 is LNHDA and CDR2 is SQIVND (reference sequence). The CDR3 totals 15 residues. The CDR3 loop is CASSIASLLYNEQFF. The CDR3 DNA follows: TGTGCCAGTAGTATAGCTAGCCTACTTTACAATGAGCAGTTCTTC.

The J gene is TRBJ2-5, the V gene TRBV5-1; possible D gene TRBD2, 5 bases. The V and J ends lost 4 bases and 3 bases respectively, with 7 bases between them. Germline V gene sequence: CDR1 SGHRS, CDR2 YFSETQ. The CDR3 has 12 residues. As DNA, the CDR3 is TGCGCCAGCAGCAGCGGCGAAGAGACCCAGTACTTC. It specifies CASSSGEETQYF.

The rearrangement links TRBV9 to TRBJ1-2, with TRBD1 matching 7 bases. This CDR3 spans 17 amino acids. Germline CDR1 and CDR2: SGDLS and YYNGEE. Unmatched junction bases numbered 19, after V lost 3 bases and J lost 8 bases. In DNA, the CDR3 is TGTGCCAGCAGCGACCGAACCCATGGAGACAGGGTGGAGGGCTACACCTTC. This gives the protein CASSDRTHGDRVEGYTF.

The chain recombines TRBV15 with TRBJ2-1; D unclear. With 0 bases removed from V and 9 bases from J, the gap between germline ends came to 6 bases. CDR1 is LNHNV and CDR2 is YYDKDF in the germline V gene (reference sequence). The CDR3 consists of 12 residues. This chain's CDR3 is CATSRDMIEQFF. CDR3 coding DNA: TGTGCCACCAGCAGAGATATGATTGAGCAGTTCTTC.

The CDR3 sequence is CASSPGSGTVAFF. The DNA for the CDR3 is TGTGCCAGCAGCCCTGGGTCAGGGACGGTGGCTTTCTTT. The gene calls are TRBV3-1 (or the pseudogene TRBV3-2) and TRBJ1-1; tentative D call: TRBD1 (5 bases). Germline CDR1 reads LGHDT; CDR2 reads YNNKEL (reference sequence). The CDR3 has 13 residues. Trimming shortened V by 4 bases and J by 11 bases, and 17 bases separated the two germline ends.

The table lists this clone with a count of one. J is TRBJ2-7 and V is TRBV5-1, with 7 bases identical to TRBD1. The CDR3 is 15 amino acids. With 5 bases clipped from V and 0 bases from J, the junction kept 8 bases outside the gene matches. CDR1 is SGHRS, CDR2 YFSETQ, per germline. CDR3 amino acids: CASRIGTASSYEQYF. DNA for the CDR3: TGCGCCAGCAGGATCGGGACAGCTAGCTCCTACGAGCAGTACTTC.

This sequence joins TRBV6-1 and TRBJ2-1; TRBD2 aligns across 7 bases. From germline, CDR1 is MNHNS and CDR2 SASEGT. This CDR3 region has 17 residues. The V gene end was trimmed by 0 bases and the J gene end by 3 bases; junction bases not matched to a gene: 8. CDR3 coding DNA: TGTGCCAGCAGTGAAGCACGGGCGGGAGACCACTACAATGAGCAGTTCTTC. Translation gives CASSEARAGDHYNEQFF.